What follows describes a single T cell receptor (beta chain). CDR3 length: 15 amino acids. Per germline, CDR1 SGHTA and CDR2 FQGNSA. This sample is part of a study of T cells expressing NK-cell markers. For each CDR3 protein, TCRdb gives one entry from its re-call of the 5' RACE reads, without DNA. This table lists about 160,000 distinct CDR3 sequences. This clonotype was sampled from a woman aged 18-70 years in good health. The rearrangement links TRBV7-2 to TRBJ2-5. Sequencing was carried out using blood T cells: a sorted CD56 or NKG2C T cell subset, CD4+ or CD8+ T cells, or bulk PBMC T cells (not recorded which). Here the CDR3 reads CASSLSWSPQETQYF.